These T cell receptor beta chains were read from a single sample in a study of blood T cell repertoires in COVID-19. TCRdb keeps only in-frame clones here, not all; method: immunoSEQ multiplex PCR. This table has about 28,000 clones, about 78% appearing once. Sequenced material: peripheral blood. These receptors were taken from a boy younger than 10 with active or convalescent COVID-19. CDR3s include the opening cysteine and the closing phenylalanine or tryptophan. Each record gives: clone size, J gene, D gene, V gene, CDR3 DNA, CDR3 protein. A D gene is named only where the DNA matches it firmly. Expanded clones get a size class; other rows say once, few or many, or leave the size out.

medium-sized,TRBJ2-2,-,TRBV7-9,TGTGCCAGCAGCAGGGCCCTCACCGGGGAGCTGTTTTTT,CASSRALTGELFF
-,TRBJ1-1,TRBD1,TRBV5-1,TGCGCCAGCAGCTTGGAGGTGACAGGGACTGAAGCTTTCTTT,CASSLEVTGTEAFF
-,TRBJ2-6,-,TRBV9,TGTGCCAGCAGCGTAGGTCCCACTGGGGCCAACGTCCTGACTTTC,CASSVGPTGANVLTF
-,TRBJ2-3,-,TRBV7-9,TGTGCCAGCAGCCTGTGGGGCAGCTCAAACACAGATACGCAGTATTTT,CASSLWGSSNTDTQYF
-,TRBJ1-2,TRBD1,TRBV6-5,TGTGCCAGCAGAGGACAGGGGAACTATGGCTACACCTTC,CASRGQGNYGYTF
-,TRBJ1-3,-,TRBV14,TGTGCCAGCAGCCAAGATACAGGAAACACCATATATTTT,CASSQDTGNTIYF
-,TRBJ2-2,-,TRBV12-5,TGTGCTAGTGGTTTGGTCTCGAGCGGGAACACCGGGGAGCTGTTTTTT,CASGLVSSGNTGELFF
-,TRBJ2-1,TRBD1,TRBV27,TGTGCCAGCAGTTTGACGGGACAGGGAAGGGGGTACAATGAGCAGTTCTTC,CASSLTGQGRGYNEQFF
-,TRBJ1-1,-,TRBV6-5,TGTGCCAGCGCCCGCGGCGCTGAAGCTTTCTTT,CASARGAEAFF
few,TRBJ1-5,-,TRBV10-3,TGTGCCCCAAAGGGCCCCGGGGGGTATAGCAATCAGCCCCAGCATTTT,CAPKGPGGYSNQPQHF
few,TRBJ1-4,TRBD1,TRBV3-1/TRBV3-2,TGTGCCAGCAGCCTAATGGACAGGGGACTCGTGGCTAATGAAAAACTGTTTTTT,CASSLMDRGLVANEKLFF
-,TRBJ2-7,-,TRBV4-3,TGCGCCAGCAGCCGCCACGGTCGGGAGTCCTCCTACGAGCAGTACTTC,CASSRHGRESSYEQYF
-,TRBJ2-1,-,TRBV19,TGTGCCAGTATATCGGCGGGGCGTGATTCCGATGAGCAGTTCTTC,CASISAGRDSDEQFF
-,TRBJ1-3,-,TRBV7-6,TGTGCCAGCAGCCTCCAACAGGGACCCGGCTCTGAAAACACCATATATTTT,CASSLQQGPGSENTIYF
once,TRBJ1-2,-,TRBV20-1,TGCAGTGCTAGGACAGGAGAGGGCTACACCTTC,CSARTGEGYTF
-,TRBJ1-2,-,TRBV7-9,TGTGCCAGCAGCGATCCTGCGGGGGGCTACACCTTC,CASSDPAGGYTF
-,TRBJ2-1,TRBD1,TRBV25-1,TGTGCCAGCAGTGAAGGACAGGGGCACAATGAGCAGTTCTTC,CASSEGQGHNEQFF
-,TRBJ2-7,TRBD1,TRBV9,TGTGCCAGCAGTAAAGAGTGGGACAGCTCCTACGAGCAGTACTTC,CASSKEWDSSYEQYF
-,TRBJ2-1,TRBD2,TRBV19,TGTGCCAGTAGTATAGCCCGACTAGCTCCCTACAATGAGCAGTTCTTC,CASSIARLAPYNEQFF
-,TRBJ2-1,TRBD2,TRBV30,TGTGCCTGGAGTCCTGACTCTAGCGGAGCCTACAATGAGCAGTTCTTC,CAWSPDSSGAYNEQFF
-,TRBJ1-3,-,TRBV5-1,TGCGCCAGCAGCCCGGGACACTACAACTCTGGAAACACCATATATTTT,CASSPGHYNSGNTIYF
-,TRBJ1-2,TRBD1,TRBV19,TGTGCCAGTAGTGCCTCCGGGACAGGGGCTTATGGCTACACCTTC,CASSASGTGAYGYTF
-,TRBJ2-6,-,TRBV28,TGTGCCACCCGAGCCCGGTCTGGGGCCAACGTCCTGACTTTC,CATRARSGANVLTF
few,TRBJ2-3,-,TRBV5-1,TGCGCCAGCAGGGGTGGCGGAGATACGCAGTATTTT,CASRGGGDTQYF
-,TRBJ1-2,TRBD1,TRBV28,TGTGCCAGCAGTTCCCATGGGACAGCCGCTGGGGGCTACACCTTC,CASSSHGTAAGGYTF
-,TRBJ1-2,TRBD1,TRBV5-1,TGCGCCAGCAGCTTGAGCCGGGACAGTGGCTATGGCTACACCTTC,CASSLSRDSGYGYTF
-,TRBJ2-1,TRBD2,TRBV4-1,TGCGCCAGCAGCCAAGTACTAGCGGGAATACAAGGCTCCTACAATGAGCAGTTCTTC,CASSQVLAGIQGSYNEQFF
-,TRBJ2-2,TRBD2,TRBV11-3,TGTGCCAGCTCGTCGGGAGGGATGTTGGCCGGGGAGCTGTTTTTT,CASSSGGMLAGELFF
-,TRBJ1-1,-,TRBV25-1,TGTGCCAGCAGTGATCCGGGGGACACTGAAGCTTTCTTT,CASSDPGDTEAFF
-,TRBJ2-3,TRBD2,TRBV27,TGTGCCAGCAGTTTATCCCGGACTAGCGGGGCGAGGGGAGATACGCAGTATTTT,CASSLSRTSGARGDTQYF
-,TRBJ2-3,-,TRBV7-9,TGTGCCAGCAGTATAACGGCAGATACGCAGTATTTT,CASSITADTQYF
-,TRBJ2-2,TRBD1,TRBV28,TGTGCCAGCAGTTCCTTCAGGGGGCAGGGAACCGGGGAGCTGTTTTTT,CASSSFRGQGTGELFF
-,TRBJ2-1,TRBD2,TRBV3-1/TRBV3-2,TGTGCCAGCAGCCATTCAACAATAGGGACTAGCGGTGACAATGAGCAGTTCTTC,CASSHSTIGTSGDNEQFF
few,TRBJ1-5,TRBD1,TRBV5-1,TGCGCCAGCAGCGTTTCAGGGGGCGATCAGCCCCAGCATTTT,CASSVSGGDQPQHF
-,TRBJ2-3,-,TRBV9,TGTGCCAGCAGCGCAGGAGGTGGGAGCACAGATACGCAGTATTTT,CASSAGGGSTDTQYF
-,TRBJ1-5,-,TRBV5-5,TGTGCCAGCAGCTTGGGGCAGGGGTGGAATCAGCCCCAGCATTTT,CASSLGQGWNQPQHF
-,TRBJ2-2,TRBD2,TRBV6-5,TGTGCCAGCAGTTACCGGACTAGCGGGGGGGTCGGGGAGCTGTTTTTT,CASSYRTSGGVGELFF